The clone carrying this TCR beta chain was seen just once. The data are from a study of blood T cell repertoires in COVID-19. Produced via immunoSEQ multiplex PCR; TCRdb's table is partial and in-frame only. The sample shows a few hundred thousand clones, 85% of them seen only once. Germline assignment: CDR1 MNHEY and CDR2 SVGEGT. The V gene lost 6 bases and the J gene lost 5 bases, with 16 bases spanning the gap. The CDR3 length is 15 residues. Participants, about 18 to 90 years old, spanned around 25 US areas. This clonotype originated in a man in his forties who had recovered from COVID-19. Sample: PBMCs or T cells enriched from blood (not recorded which). This sequence joins TRBV6-2 or TRBV6-3 and TRBJ2-2, with D perhaps matching TRBD1 (6 bases). This chain's CDR3 is CASSRARGRTGELFF. The CDR3 DNA sequence: TGTGCCAGCAGCAGGGCCAGGGGAAGGACCGGGGAGCTGTTTTTT.